This TCR beta chain originates from a study of control samples from healthy donors and cancer patients. The V gene end was trimmed by 4 bases and the J gene end by 3 bases; junction bases not matched to a gene: 2. The CDR3 has 14 amino acids. From germline, CDR1 is SGHAT and CDR2 FQNNGV. Clones were read by immunoSEQ multiplex PCR, and TCRdb kept only the in-frame ones, dropping some. The sample records 170,000 or so clones, 94% being singletons. This clone has just one count. This chain uses TRBV11-2 with TRBJ2-2, with 7 bases identical to TRBD1. The sequence was collected from a woman between 18 and 29 years old in good health. Sequenced sample: blood. The CDR3 DNA is TGTGCCAGCAGCTGGGACAGATACACCGGGGAGCTGTTTTTT. Translating gives CASSWDRYTGELFF.